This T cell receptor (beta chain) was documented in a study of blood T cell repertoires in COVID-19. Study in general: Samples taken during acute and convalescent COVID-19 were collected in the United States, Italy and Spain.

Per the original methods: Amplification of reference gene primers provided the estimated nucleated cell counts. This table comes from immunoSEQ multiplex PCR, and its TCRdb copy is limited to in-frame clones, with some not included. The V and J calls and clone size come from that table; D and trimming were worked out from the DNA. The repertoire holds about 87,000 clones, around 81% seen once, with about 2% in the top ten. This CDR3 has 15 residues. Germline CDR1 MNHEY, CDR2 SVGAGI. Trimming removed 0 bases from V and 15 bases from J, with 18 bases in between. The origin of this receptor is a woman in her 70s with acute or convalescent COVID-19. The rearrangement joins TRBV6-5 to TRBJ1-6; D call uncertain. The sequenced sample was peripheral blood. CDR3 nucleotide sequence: TGTGCCAGCAGTTACTCAAGGCAGCTCCAATCGGGCCTCCACTTT. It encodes CASSYSRQLQSGLHF.